The 8 T cell receptor beta chains below were found in one sample sequenced in a study of tumor and adjacent non-tumor tissue in lung cancer (dated by TCRdb to between 2018 and 2020). Library creation used multiplex PCR. Sequenced on an Illumina HiSeq 2500. TCRbeta libraries were constructed through three rounds of nested PCR with primers (Table S4) according to protocols modified from ARM-PCR. TCRdb reran the public reads through fastp at Q25 and MiXCR, keeping productive beta chains. Rows with a matching CDR3 protein are joined into one entry that keeps the most common DNA and genes. The sample profile shows about 110,000 distinct CDR3 sequences; 60% to 65% of them were found once. The leading ten clones occupy 19% of the sample. RNA was isolated from bulk, unsorted tissue, and RNA quality was assessed with a NanoDrop ND-1000 and an Agilent 2100. The normal lung samples consisted of distant non-tumor tissue collected more than 3 cm from the tumor edge.

The material sequenced was distant non-tumor lung tissue. Receptors were obtained from a man aged 60 to 75 with non-small cell lung cancer.

With regard to this clonotype: In this CDR3 the conserved last residue, phenylalanine or tryptophan, is missing, so a read error is likely. The gene calls are TRBV29-1 and TRBJ1-1; D is unresolved. Germline V gene lookup returns CDR1 SQVTM and CDR2 ANQGSEA. CDR3 size: 13 residues. CDR3 protein: CSVGLGVYTEAFS. CDR3 coding DNA: TGCAGTGTTGGCCTTGGGGTGTACACTGAAGCTTTCTCT.

With regard to this clonotype: This could be a read error, since a much larger clone is one nucleotide away. The chain combines TRBV4-3 with TRBJ2-1, with 8 bases aligning to TRBD2. CDR1 and CDR2 from the germline V gene are LGHNA and YSLEER. The CDR3 totals 17 residues. This CDR3 is CANSQDPAGAEYNEQFF. The CDR3 DNA sequence: TGCGCCAACAGCCAAGACCCAGCGGGAGCTGAATACAATGAGCAGTTCTTC.

Points on this clonotype: The junction departs from the called germline gene at one end, perhaps through a read error. The chain couples TRBV7-2 to TRBJ2-4; no definite D call. This CDR3 spans 16 amino acids. Germline-derived CDR1 and CDR2 are SGHTA and FQGNSA. The CDR3 reads CASSFDQSLAKNIRYF. The CDR3 DNA sequence: TGTGCCAGCAGCTTTGACCAGAGTTTAGCCAAAAACATTCGGTACTTC.

In regard to this clonotype: The junction departs from the called germline gene at one end, perhaps through a read error. The chain carries TRBV6-6 and TRBJ2-1; possible D gene TRBD1, 5 bases. Per the germline V gene, CDR1 is MNHNY and CDR2 is SVGAGI (reference sequence). CDR3 size: 14 residues. CDR3 sequence reads: CASSYDPGRNEHFF. In DNA form, the CDR3 reads TGTGCCAGTAGTTACGATCCAGGGCGGAATGAGCACTTCTTC.

The V gene is TRBV5-1, the J gene TRBJ2-3, with D uncertain. V dropped 2 bases and J dropped 12 bases, with 10 bases sitting between them. The CDR3 loop spans 11 amino acids. The germline V gene encodes CDR1 SGHRS and CDR2 YFSETQ. CDR3 nucleotides: TGCGCCAGCAGCTTAAGAGATATCCAGTATTTT. Protein sequence: CASSLRDIQYF.

This clonotype was seen ten or more times. CDR3 DNA: TGTGCCAGCACCCGAGATGGGGTTGGCAATCAGCCCCAGCATTTT. The encoded protein is CASTRDGVGNQPQHF. The genes are TRBV6-2 or TRBV6-3 and TRBJ1-5, with no clear D. V shed 7 bases and J shed 2 bases, with 15 bases lying between them. The CDR3 contains 15 residues. Looked up from germline, CDR1 is MNHEY and CDR2 is SVGEGT.

In this sample, this clonotype turned up once. This rearrangement joins TRBV28 to TRBJ2-7; TRBD1 is a possible D gene (6 bases). Germline V lookup: CDR1 MDHEN, CDR2 SYDVKM. This CDR3 has 14 residues. V was pared by 3 bases and J by 2 bases, with 11 bases between. The CDR3 DNA is TGTGCCAGCAGTTTGGGACATGGGGCCTACGAGCAGTACTTC. It translates to CASSLGHGAYEQYF.

The chain uses TRBV6-6 and TRBJ2-3; the D gene is possibly TRBD1 (6 bases). From germline, CDR1 is MNHNY and CDR2 SVGAGI (reference sequence). V lost 10 bases to trimming and J lost 10 bases, with 33 bases between them. The CDR3 loop spans 17 amino acids. CDR3 nucleotides: TGTGCCATCAGGCCATACCGGGACACGGTGAGCACAGAAGCGCAGTATTTT. Protein product: CAIRPYRDTVSTEAQYF.